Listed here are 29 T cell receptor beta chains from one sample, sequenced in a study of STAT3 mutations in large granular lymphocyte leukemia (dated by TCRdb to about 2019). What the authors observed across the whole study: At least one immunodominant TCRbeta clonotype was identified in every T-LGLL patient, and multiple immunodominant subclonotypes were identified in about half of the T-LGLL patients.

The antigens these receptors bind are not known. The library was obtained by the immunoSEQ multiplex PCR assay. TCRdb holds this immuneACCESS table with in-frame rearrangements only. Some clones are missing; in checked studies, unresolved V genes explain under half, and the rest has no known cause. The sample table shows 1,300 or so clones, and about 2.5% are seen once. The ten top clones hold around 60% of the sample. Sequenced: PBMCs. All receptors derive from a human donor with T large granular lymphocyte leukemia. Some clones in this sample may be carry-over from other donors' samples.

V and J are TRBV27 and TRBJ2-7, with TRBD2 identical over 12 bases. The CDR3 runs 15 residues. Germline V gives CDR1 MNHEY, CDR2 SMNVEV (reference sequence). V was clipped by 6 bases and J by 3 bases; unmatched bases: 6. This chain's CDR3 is CASRLAGGNFYEQYF. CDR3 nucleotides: TGTGCCAGCAGACTAGCGGGAGGAAACTTCTACGAGCAGTACTTC.

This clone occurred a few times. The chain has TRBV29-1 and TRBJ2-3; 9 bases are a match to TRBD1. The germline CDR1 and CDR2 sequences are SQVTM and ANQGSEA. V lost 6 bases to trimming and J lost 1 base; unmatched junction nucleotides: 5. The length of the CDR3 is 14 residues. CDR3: CSVLQGAGTDTQYF. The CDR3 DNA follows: TGCAGCGTGTTACAGGGGGCGGGCACAGATACGCAGTATTTT.

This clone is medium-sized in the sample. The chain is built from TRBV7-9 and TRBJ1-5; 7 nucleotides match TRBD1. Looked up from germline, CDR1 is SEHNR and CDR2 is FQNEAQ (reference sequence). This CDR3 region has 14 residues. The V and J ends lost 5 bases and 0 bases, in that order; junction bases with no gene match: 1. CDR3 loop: CASSTGDSNQPQHF. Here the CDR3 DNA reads TGTGCCAGCAGCACAGGGGATAGCAATCAGCCCCAGCATTTT.

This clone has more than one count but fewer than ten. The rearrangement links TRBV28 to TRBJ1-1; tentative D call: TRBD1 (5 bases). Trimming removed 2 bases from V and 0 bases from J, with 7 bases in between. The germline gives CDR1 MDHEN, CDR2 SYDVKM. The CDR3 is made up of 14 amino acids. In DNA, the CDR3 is TGTGCCAGCAGTTTAAGGGGTGTGAACACTGAAGCTTTCTTT. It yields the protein CASSLRGVNTEAFF.

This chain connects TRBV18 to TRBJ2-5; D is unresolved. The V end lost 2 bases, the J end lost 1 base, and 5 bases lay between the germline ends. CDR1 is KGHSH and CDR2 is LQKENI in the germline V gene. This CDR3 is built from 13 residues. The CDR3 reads CASSPGVQETQYF. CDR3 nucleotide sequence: TGTGCCAGCTCACCAGGAGTCCAAGAGACCCAGTACTTC.

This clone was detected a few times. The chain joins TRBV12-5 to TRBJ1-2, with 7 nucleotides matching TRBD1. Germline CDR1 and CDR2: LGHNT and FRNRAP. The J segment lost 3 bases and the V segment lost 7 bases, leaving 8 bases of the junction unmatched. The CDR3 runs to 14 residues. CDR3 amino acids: CASDSGGEDYGYTF. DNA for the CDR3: TGTGCTAGTGATTCAGGGGGAGAAGACTATGGCTACACCTTC.

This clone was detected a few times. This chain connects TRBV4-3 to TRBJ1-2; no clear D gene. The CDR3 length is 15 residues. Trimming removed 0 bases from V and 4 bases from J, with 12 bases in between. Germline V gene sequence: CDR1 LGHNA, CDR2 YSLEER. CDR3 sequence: CASSQDYGLGYGYTF. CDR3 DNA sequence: TGCGCCAGCAGCCAAGATTACGGGTTGGGCTATGGCTACACCTTC.

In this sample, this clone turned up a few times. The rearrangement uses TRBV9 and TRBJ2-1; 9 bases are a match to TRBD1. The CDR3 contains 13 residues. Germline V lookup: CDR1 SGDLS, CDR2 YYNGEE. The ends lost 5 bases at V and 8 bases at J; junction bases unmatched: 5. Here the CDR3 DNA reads TGTGCCAGCAGTACTACAGGGGGCGATGAGCAGTTCTTC. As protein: CASSTTGGDEQFF.

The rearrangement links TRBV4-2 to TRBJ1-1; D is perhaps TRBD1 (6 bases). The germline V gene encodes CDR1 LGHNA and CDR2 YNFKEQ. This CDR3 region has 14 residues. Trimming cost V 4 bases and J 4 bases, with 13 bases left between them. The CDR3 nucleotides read TGTGCCAGCAGCCCTGCGGGGGCGCCCACTGAAGCTTTCTTT. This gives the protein CASSPAGAPTEAFF.

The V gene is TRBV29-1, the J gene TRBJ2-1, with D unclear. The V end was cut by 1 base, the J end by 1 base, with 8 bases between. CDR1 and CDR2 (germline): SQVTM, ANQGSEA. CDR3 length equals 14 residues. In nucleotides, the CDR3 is TGCAGCGTTGAAGCCCAGGATTCCTACAATGAGCAGTTCTTC. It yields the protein CSVEAQDSYNEQFF.

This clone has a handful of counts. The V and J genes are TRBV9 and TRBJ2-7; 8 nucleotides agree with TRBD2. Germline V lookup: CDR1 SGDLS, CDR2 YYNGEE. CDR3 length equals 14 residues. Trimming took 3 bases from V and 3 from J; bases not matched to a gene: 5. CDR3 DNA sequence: TGTGCCAGCAGCGACACGGGACTAGGCTACGAGCAGTACTTC. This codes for CASSDTGLGYEQYF.

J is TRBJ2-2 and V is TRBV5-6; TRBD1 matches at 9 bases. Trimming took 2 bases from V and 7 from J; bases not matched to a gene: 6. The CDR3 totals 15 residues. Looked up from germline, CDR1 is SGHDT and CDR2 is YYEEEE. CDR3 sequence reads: CASSLQGAGYGELFF. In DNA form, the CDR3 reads TGTGCCAGCAGCTTACAGGGGGCTGGGTACGGGGAGCTGTTTTTT.

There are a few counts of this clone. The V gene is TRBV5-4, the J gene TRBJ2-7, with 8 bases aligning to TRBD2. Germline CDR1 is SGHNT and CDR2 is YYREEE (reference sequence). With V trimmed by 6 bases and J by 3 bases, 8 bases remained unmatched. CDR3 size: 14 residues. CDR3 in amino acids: CASTPEGTSYEQYF. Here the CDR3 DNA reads TGTGCCAGCACCCCCGAAGGGACTAGCTACGAGCAGTACTTC.

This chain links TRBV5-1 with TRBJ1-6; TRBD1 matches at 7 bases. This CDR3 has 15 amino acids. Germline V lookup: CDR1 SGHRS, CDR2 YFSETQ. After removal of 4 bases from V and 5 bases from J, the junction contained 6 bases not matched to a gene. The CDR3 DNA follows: TGCGCCAGCAGCGCCCGACAGGGAAATAATTCACCCCTCCACTTT. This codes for CASSARQGNNSPLHF. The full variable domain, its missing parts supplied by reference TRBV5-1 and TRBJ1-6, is KAGVTQTPRYLIKTRGQQVTLSCSPISGHRSVSWYQQTPGQGLQFLFEYFSETQRNKGNFPGRFSGRQFSNSRSEMNVSTLELGDSALYLCASSARQGNNSPLHFGNGTRLTVT.

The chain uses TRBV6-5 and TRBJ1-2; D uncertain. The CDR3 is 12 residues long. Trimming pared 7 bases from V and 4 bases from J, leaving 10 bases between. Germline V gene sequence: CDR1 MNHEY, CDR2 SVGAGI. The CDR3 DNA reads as TGTGCCAGCACGGGGAGCTCCTATGGCTACACCTTC. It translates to CASTGSSYGYTF.

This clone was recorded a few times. CDR3 DNA sequence: TGTGCCAGCAGCGTCAGGGCTAGCGGTTCCACCGGGGAGCTGTTTTTT. Translation: CASSVRASGSTGELFF. The rearrangement joins TRBV9 to TRBJ2-2; the match to TRBD2 covers 7 bases. The germline V gene encodes CDR1 SGDLS and CDR2 YYNGEE. There are 16 residues in the CDR3. The ends lost 2 bases at V and 4 bases at J; junction bases unmatched: 8. The full variable domain, with the rest looked up from reference TRBV9 and TRBJ2-2, is DSGVTQTPKHLITATGQRVTLRCSPRSGDLSVYWYQQSLDQGLQFLIQYYNGEERAKGNILERFSAQQFPDLHSELNLSSLELGDSALYFCASSVRASGSTGELFFGEGSRLTVL.

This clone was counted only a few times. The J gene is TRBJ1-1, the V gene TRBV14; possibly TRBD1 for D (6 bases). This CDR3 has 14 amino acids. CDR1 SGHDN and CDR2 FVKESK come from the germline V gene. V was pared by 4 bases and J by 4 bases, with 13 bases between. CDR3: CASSPYRDLTEAFF. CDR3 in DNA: TGTGCCAGCAGCCCTTACAGGGATCTCACTGAAGCTTTCTTT.

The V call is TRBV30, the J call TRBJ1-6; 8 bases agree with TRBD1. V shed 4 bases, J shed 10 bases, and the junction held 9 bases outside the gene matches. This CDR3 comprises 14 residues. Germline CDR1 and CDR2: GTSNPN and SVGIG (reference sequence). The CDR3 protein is CAWTPDRVGSPLHF. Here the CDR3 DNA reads TGTGCCTGGACACCGGACAGGGTGGGCTCACCCCTCCACTTT.

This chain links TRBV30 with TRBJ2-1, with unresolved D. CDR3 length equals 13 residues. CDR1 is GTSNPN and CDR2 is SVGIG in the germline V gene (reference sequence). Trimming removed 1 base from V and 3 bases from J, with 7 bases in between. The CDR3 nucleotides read TGTGCCTGGAGTGCGGCCGACTACAATGAGCAGTTCTTC. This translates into CAWSAADYNEQFF. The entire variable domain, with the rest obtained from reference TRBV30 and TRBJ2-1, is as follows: SQTIHQWPATLVQPVGSPLSLECTVEGTSNPNLYWYRQAAGRGLQLLFYSVGIGQISSEVPQNLSASRPQDRQFILSSKKLLLSDSGFYLCAWSAADYNEQFFGPGTRLTVL.

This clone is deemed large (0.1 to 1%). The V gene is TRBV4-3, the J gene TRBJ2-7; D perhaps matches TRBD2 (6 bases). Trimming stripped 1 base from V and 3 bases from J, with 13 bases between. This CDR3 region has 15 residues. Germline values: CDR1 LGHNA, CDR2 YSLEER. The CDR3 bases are TGCGCCAGCAGCCAAGGTTACGGGAGCCACTACGAGCAGTACTTC. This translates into CASSQGYGSHYEQYF.

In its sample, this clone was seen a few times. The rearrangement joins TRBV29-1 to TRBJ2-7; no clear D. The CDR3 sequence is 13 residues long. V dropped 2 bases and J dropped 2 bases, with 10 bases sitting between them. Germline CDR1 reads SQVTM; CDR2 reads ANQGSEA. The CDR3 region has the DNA TGCAGCGTTGAAAAGGGCGGAACCTACGAGCAGTACTTC. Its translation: CSVEKGGTYEQYF.

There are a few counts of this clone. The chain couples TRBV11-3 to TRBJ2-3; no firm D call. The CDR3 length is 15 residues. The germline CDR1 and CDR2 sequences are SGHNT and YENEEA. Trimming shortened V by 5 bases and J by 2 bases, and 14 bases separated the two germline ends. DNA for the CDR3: TGTGCCAGCAGCCCACGGCGGCGTCCCACAGATACGCAGTATTTT. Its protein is CASSPRRRPTDTQYF.

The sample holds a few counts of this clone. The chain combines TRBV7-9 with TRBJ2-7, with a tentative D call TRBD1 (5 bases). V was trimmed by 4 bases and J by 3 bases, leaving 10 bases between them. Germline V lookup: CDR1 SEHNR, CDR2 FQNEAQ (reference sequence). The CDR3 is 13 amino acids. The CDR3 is CASSSADSYEQYF. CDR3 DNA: TGTGCCAGCAGCTCCGCCGACAGCTACGAGCAGTACTTC.

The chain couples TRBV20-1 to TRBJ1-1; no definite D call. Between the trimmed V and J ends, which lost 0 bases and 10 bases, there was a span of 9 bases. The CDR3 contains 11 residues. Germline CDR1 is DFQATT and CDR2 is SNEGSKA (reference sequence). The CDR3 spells CSARDPRGAFF. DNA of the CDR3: TGCAGTGCTAGAGACCCCCGGGGAGCTTTCTTT.

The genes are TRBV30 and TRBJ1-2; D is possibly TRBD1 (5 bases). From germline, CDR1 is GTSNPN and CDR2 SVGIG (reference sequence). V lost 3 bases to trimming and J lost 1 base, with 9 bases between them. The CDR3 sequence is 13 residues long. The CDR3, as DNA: TGTGCCTGGAGGTGGGGGGATAACTATGGCTACACCTTC. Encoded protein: CAWRWGDNYGYTF. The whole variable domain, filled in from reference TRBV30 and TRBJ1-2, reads SQTIHQWPATLVQPVGSPLSLECTVEGTSNPNLYWYRQAAGRGLQLLFYSVGIGQISSEVPQNLSASRPQDRQFILSSKKLLLSDSGFYLCAWRWGDNYGYTFGSGTRLTVV.

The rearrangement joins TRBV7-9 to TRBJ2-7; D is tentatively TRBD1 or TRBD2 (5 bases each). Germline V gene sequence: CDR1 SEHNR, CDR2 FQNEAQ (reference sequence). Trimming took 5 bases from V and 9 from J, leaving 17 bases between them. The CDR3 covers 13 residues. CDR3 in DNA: TGTGCCAGCAGCCCGGACTGGGACGAGGGGCAGTACTTC. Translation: CASSPDWDEGQYF.

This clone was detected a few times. This chain's CDR3 is CASSQAEGGYGYTF. In DNA form, the CDR3 reads TGCGCCAGCAGCCAAGCGGAGGGAGGCTATGGCTACACCTTC. V is TRBV4-1 and J is TRBJ1-2, with D uncertain. V lost 1 base to trimming and J lost 4 bases, with 10 bases between them. CDR1 and CDR2 (germline): MGHRA, YSYEKL. The CDR3 is 14 residues long.

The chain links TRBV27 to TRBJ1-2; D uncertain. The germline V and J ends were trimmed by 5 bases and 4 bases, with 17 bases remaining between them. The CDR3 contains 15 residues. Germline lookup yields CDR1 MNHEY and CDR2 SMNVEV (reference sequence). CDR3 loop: CASSPNQDGFYGYTF. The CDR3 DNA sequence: TGTGCCAGCAGTCCGAACCAGGACGGTTTCTATGGCTACACCTTC.

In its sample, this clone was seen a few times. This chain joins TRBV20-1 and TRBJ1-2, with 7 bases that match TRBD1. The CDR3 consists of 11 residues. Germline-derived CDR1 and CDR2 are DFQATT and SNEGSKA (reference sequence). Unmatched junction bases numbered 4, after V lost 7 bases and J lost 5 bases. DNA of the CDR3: TGCAGTGGCCCAGGGGGATATGGCTACACCTTC. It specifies CSGPGGYGYTF.